Following are 9 T cell receptor beta chains from one sample sequenced in a study of blood T cell repertoires in COVID-19. Libraries were prepared by immunoSEQ multiplex PCR; TCRdb keeps only in-frame clonotypes and omits some of them. Of around 99,000 clones in the sample, 83% are singletons; the top ten hold around a sixth. Sequencing used peripheral blood. The receptors stem from a woman aged 55-75 years with acute or convalescent COVID-19.

This chain connects TRBV6-5 to TRBJ1-3; a weak D match, TRBD1 (6 bases). This CDR3 comprises 14 residues. Germline CDR1 reads MNHEY; CDR2 reads SVGAGI. Deletions cut 6 bases from V and 4 bases from J, with 13 bases between. The CDR3 loop is CASRITGSGNTIYF. The DNA for the CDR3 is TGTGCCAGCAGGATAACAGGGTCAGGAAACACCATATATTTT.

The V gene is TRBV12-2, the J gene TRBJ2-7; the table's D call, TRBD1, has no DNA check behind it. TRBV12-2 is listed as a pseudogene. The CDR3 covers 17 residues. The CDR3 region is CASRNGTGEILTHEQYF. The CDR3 nucleotides read TGTGCAAGTCGCAACGGGACAGGAGAAATCCTAACCCACGAGCAGTACTTC.

The chain carries TRBV9 and TRBJ1-1; tentative D call: TRBD1 (5 bases). V was clipped by 5 bases and J by 8 bases, with 19 bases between them. The germline gives CDR1 SGDLS, CDR2 YYNGEE. The CDR3 is 14 amino acids. CDR3 sequence: CASRAGLPQGEAFF. CDR3 DNA: TGTGCCAGCAGGGCCGGGCTCCCCCAGGGAGAAGCTTTCTTT. Complete variable domain (other parts from reference TRBV9 and TRBJ1-1): DSGVTQTPKHLITATGQRVTLRCSPRSGDLSVYWYQQSLDQGLQFLIQYYNGEERAKGNILERFSAQQFPDLHSELNLSSLELGDSALYFCASRAGLPQGEAFFGQGTRLTVV.

This clone was counted once. V gene TRBV27 combines with J gene TRBJ2-6, with 8 bases fitting TRBD1. With 4 bases clipped from V and 0 bases from J, the junction kept 2 bases outside the gene matches. Germline V gene sequence: CDR1 MNHEY, CDR2 SMNVEV (reference sequence). The CDR3 is 16 amino acids. The CDR3 loop is CASSSTGVSGANVLTF. The CDR3 DNA follows: TGTGCCAGCAGTTCGACAGGGGTCTCTGGGGCCAACGTCCTGACTTTC.

The chain is built from TRBV29-1 and TRBJ1-1; the D gene is possibly TRBD1 (6 bases). The CDR3 contains 13 residues. V was clipped by 4 bases and J by 4 bases, with 13 bases between them. The germline gives CDR1 SQVTM, CDR2 ANQGSEA. In nucleotides, the CDR3 is TGCAGCGTTGTCGGGGGGCTTTTCACTGAAGCTTTCTTT. This sequence encodes CSVVGGLFTEAFF.

The chain has TRBV10-3 and TRBJ1-1; perhaps TRBD1 as D (6 bases). The CDR3 spans 15 residues. CDR1 ENHRY and CDR2 SYGVKD come from the germline V gene. Trimming left V 10 bases short and J 0 bases short, with 18 bases between. The CDR3 loop reads CATLDRDLMNTEAFF. In DNA, the CDR3 is TGTGCCACTTTGGACAGAGACCTTATGAACACTGAAGCTTTCTTT.

The CDR3 coding sequence is TGCGCCAGCAGTAGACTAGCGGGATACGGGCAGTTCTTC. Its translation: CASSRLAGYGQFF. This chain uses TRBV4-3 with TRBJ2-1, with 11 positions matching TRBD2. V trimming: 6 bases; J trimming: 12 bases; junction bases outside the gene matches: 7. CDR3 length: 13 residues. Germline V lookup: CDR1 LGHNA, CDR2 YSLEER.

This clone showed up many times. The chain uses TRBV6-2 or TRBV6-3 and TRBJ1-6, with a weak D call TRBD1 (6 bases). Germline-derived CDR1 and CDR2 are MNHEY and SVGEGT. V was clipped by 2 bases and J by 7 bases, with 12 bases between them. There are 15 residues in the CDR3. The CDR3 loop reads CASSYGGTKNSPLHF. DNA for the CDR3: TGTGCCAGCAGTTACGGTGGGACAAAGAATTCACCCCTCCACTTT.

This chain connects TRBV19 to TRBJ1-1; unclear D gene. The CDR3 is 14 residues long. V lost 3 bases to trimming and J lost 1 base, with 9 bases between them. Germline lookup yields CDR1 LNHDA and CDR2 SQIVND (reference sequence). CDR3 loop: CASSIGPGNTEAFF. In DNA form, the CDR3 reads TGTGCCAGTAGTATTGGGCCCGGGAACACTGAAGCTTTCTTT.